The 27 T cell receptor beta chains given below trace back to one sample, sequenced in a study of cytomegalovirus exposure and HLA in healthy donors. The primer mix had 60 Vbeta and 13 Jbeta primers. Data came from immunoSEQ multiplex PCR; TCRdb stores just in-frame clones and leaves some out. The sample holds some 150,000 clones, around three fifths seen once. Sequencing input: PBMCs. All receptors derive from a woman between 25 and 40 years old in good health and CMV-seropositive.

This clone was observed a few times. The chain employs TRBV29-1 and TRBJ1-1; possibly TRBD1 for D (6 bases). CDR1 and CDR2 from the germline V gene are SQVTM and ANQGSEA. The length of the CDR3 is 16 residues. V was clipped by 4 bases and J by 0 bases, with 18 bases between them. The CDR3 is CSVAKDRRNMNTEAFF. The CDR3 nucleotides read TGCAGCGTTGCCAAGGACAGAAGGAATATGAACACTGAAGCTTTCTTT.

V and J are TRBV21-1 and TRBJ2-5; the table's TRBD2 call for D was not verified on the DNA. TRBV21-1 has pseudogene status. The CDR3 runs 11 residues. The CDR3 DNA reads TGTGCCAGCCCCATACTGGTGGAGCAGTACTTC. It is translated as CASPILVEQYF.

The rearrangement uses TRBV14 and TRBJ2-3; TRBD2 might be the D (5 bases). Germline assignment: CDR1 SGHDN and CDR2 FVKESK. The V gene lost 2 bases and the J gene lost 3 bases, with 6 bases spanning the gap. The CDR3 loop spans 13 amino acids. The CDR3 is CASSQQRTDTQYF. The CDR3 DNA sequence: TGTGCCAGCAGCCAACAGCGGACAGATACGCAGTATTTT.

The rearrangement links TRBV29-1 to TRBJ2-3; 11 nucleotides match TRBD2. The junction had 4 bases not matched to a gene; V was cut back by 7 bases and J by 1 base. In germline, CDR1 is SQVTM, CDR2 ANQGSEA. The CDR3 sequence is 14 residues long. Here the CDR3 reads CSGGSGGGTDTQYF. In nucleotides, the CDR3 is TGCAGCGGGGGTAGCGGGGGGGGCACAGATACGCAGTATTTT.

The chain carries TRBV7-6 and TRBJ1-1; D not resolved. CDR1 is SGHVS and CDR2 is FNYEAQ in the germline V gene. The CDR3 is made up of 15 amino acids. Trimming stripped 3 bases from V and 7 bases from J, with 18 bases between. The CDR3 sequence: CASSLFQRASGEAFF. In DNA form, the CDR3 reads TGTGCCAGCAGCTTGTTCCAGAGGGCGTCGGGTGAAGCTTTCTTT. Looking up the rest from reference TRBV7-6 and TRBJ1-1 gives the full variable domain: GAGVSQSPRYKVTKRGQDVALRCDPISGHVSLYWYRQALGQGPEFLTYFNYEAQQDKSGLPNDRFSAERPEGSISTLTIQRTEQRDSAMYRCASSLFQRASGEAFFGQGTRLTVV.

V is TRBV7-9 and J is TRBJ1-1, with D possibly matching TRBD1 (5 bases). The V gene's germline CDR1 is SEHNR and CDR2 FQNEAQ (reference sequence). V was trimmed by 4 bases and J by 3 bases, leaving 15 bases between them. The CDR3 consists of 15 residues. Written as DNA, the CDR3 is TGTGCCAGCAGCTCCCGAACGGGGGGGGACACTGAAGCTTTCTTT. Encoded protein: CASSSRTGGDTEAFF.

With regard to this clone: A read error may account for a junction end that differs from germline. The rearrangement joins TRBV5-1 to TRBJ2-1, with 10 nucleotides matching TRBD2. The germline gives CDR1 SGHRS, CDR2 YFSETQ. This CDR3 spans 14 amino acids. CDR3 in DNA: TGCGCCAGCAGCTTGGATGCTAGCGGGAGAGCCTCGCTCTTC. Residues: CASSLDASGRASLF.

V gene TRBV10-3 combines with J gene TRBJ2-7, with a weak D call TRBD2 (6 bases). The CDR3 consists of 12 residues. Trimming took off 0 bases at V and 11 bases at J, with 11 bases between the two ends. Germline-derived CDR1 and CDR2 are ENHRY and SYGVKD. CDR3 amino acids: CAISESAGREYF. The CDR3 DNA is TGTGCCATCAGTGAGTCTGCGGGGCGGGAGTACTTC.

The gene calls are TRBV29-1 and TRBJ1-4; 9 positions agree with TRBD1. CDR1 is SQVTM, CDR2 ANQGSEA, per germline. V was pared by 7 bases and J by 6 bases, with 9 bases of the junction left unmatched. The length of the CDR3 is 14 residues. CDR3: CSARGTGWHEKLFF. In nucleotides, the CDR3 is TGCAGCGCCCGAGGGACAGGGTGGCATGAAAAACTGTTTTTT.

This chain joins TRBV29-1 and TRBJ2-7; tentatively, D is TRBD2 (5 bases). The CDR3 runs 14 residues. Trimming cost V 0 bases and J 9 bases, with 18 bases left between them. Germline CDR1 reads SQVTM; CDR2 reads ANQGSEA. CDR3 nucleotides: TGCAGCGTTGAAGATCTTGCAGGCGCCGGGGTGCAGTACTTC. Translation gives CSVEDLAGAGVQYF.

This clone was seen only once. The CDR3 DNA reads TGTGCCAGCAGCCGACAGAGCACAGATACGCAGTATTTT. This encodes CASSRQSTDTQYF. The gene calls are TRBV11-2 and TRBJ2-3; D is perhaps TRBD1 (5 bases). This CDR3 has 13 amino acids. Looked up from germline, CDR1 is SGHAT and CDR2 is FQNNGV. Trimming shortened V by 5 bases and J by 0 bases, and 6 bases separated the two germline ends.

The chain is built from TRBV14 and TRBJ2-1; TRBD2 matches at 9 bases. The CDR3 has 14 amino acids. Germline CDR1 is SGHDN and CDR2 is FVKESK. The J segment lost 4 bases and the V segment lost 4 bases, leaving 2 bases of the junction unmatched. CDR3: CASSRSGSYNEQFF. The CDR3 DNA reads as TGTGCCAGCAGCCGTAGCGGGAGTTACAATGAGCAGTTCTTC.

The V and J genes are TRBV5-1 and TRBJ1-6; TRBD1 is a possible D gene (6 bases). Per germline, CDR1 SGHRS and CDR2 YFSETQ. CDR3 length: 17 amino acids. Trimming left V 1 base short and J 10 bases short, with 21 bases between. CDR3 coding DNA: TGCGCCAGCAGCTTGCAGACGGGGGGCGCCCAACCGTCACCCCTCCACTTT. The encoded protein is CASSLQTGGAQPSPLHF. The whole variable domain, filled in from reference TRBV5-1 and TRBJ1-6, reads KAGVTQTPRYLIKTRGQQVTLSCSPISGHRSVSWYQQTPGQGLQFLFEYFSETQRNKGNFPGRFSGRQFSNSRSEMNVSTLELGDSALYLCASSLQTGGAQPSPLHFGNGTRLTVT.

CDR3 nucleotide sequence: TGTGCCAGCAGACATAACGGGGATTGGCTGTTTTTT. Translated, it gives CASRHNGDWLFF. V gene TRBV2 combines with J gene TRBJ1-4; unclear D gene. V was cut by 6 bases and J by 14 bases, with 16 bases left in between. The germline CDR1 and CDR2 sequences are SNHLY and FYNNEI. CDR3 length equals 12 residues.

The chain employs TRBV25-1 and TRBJ2-1, with 7 bases aligning to TRBD2. The CDR3 has 15 residues. V lost 1 base, J lost 6 bases, and 6 bases stayed unmatched. Germline V gene lookup returns CDR1 MGHDK and CDR2 SYGVNS. The CDR3 nucleotides read TGTGCCAGCAGTGAATCGGGGGGAGATTTCAATGAGCAGTTCTTC. Residues: CASSESGGDFNEQFF.

The V gene is TRBV10-2, the J gene TRBJ1-5, with 7 positions matching TRBD1. This CDR3 region has 14 residues. The germline V gene encodes CDR1 WSHSY and CDR2 SAAADI. V shed 5 bases and J 3 bases; nucleotides not matched to a gene: 4. DNA of the CDR3: TGCGCCAGCAGTCCGGGACAGTACAATCAGCCCCAGCATTTT. Its protein product is CASSPGQYNQPQHF.

The rearrangement uses TRBV2 and TRBJ2-7; a weak D match, TRBD2 (5 bases). The V end was cut by 6 bases, the J end by 5 bases, with 17 bases between. The CDR3 runs to 14 residues. CDR1 and CDR2 from the germline V gene are SNHLY and FYNNEI. In DNA, the CDR3 is TGTGCCAGCAGGCTCTCCGGGGAAGCGAACGAGCAGTACTTC. It encodes CASRLSGEANEQYF.

The chain employs TRBV10-3 and TRBJ2-3; 7 nucleotides match TRBD2. CDR1 ENHRY and CDR2 SYGVKD come from the germline V gene. The CDR3 totals 13 residues. V gave up 11 bases and J gave up 0 bases; unmatched junction bases: 5. The CDR3 DNA sequence: TGTGCCGGCGGTAGCGGGAGCACAGATACGCAGTATTTT. It codes for CAGGSGSTDTQYF.

CDR3 bases: TGCGCCAGCAGACAGGGGGCATACAATGAGCAGTTCTTC. Protein product: CASRQGAYNEQFF. The chain joins TRBV10-2 to TRBJ2-1; TRBD1 matches at 9 bases. The V gene's germline CDR1 is WSHSY and CDR2 SAAADI. The CDR3 covers 13 residues. V dropped 6 bases and J dropped 4; count of bases not matched to a gene: 1.

This clone appeared a few times. This chain connects TRBV29-1 to TRBJ2-5; TRBD2 matches 9 bases. After removal of 6 bases from V and 5 bases from J, the junction contained 4 bases not matched to a gene. Germline V gene sequence: CDR1 SQVTM, CDR2 ANQGSEA. This CDR3 spans 12 amino acids. The CDR3 loop reads CSVLGLAETQYF. The CDR3 DNA is TGCAGCGTGCTCGGACTAGCGGAGACCCAGTACTTC.

This clone was counted a few times. The V call is TRBV7-8, the J call TRBJ2-7; 10 bases are a match to TRBD1. Germline V gene data show CDR1 as SGHVS and CDR2 as FQNEAQ. This CDR3 contains 14 residues. Losses at the gene ends were 2 bases for V and 6 bases for J; bases not matched to a gene: 4. The CDR3 DNA is TGTGCCAGCAGCTTACACGGGACAGGGGCCGAGCAGTACTTC. Its protein is CASSLHGTGAEQYF.

The rearrangement joins TRBV7-9 to TRBJ1-1; D may be TRBD1 (5 bases). The CDR3 is 16 residues long. Germline V gene sequence: CDR1 SEHNR, CDR2 FQNEAQ (reference sequence). Between the trimmed V and J ends, which lost 3 bases and 5 bases, there was a span of 19 bases. The CDR3 DNA sequence: TGTGCCAGCAGCTTCCCAGGGTTTGATAATGGGACTGAAGCTTTCTTT. Translating gives CASSFPGFDNGTEAFF.

This clone was counted only a few times. The V gene is TRBV27, the J gene TRBJ2-5, with TRBD1 matching 11 bases. CDR1 and CDR2 from the germline V gene are MNHEY and SMNVEV (reference sequence). The CDR3 extends over 15 amino acids. The ends lost 4 bases at V and 3 bases at J; junction bases unmatched: 4. In nucleotides, the CDR3 is TGTGCCAGCAGTTCCTCGGGACAGGGGGAAGAGACCCAGTACTTC. This encodes CASSSSGQGEETQYF.

The genes are TRBV5-1 and TRBJ2-7; the D is unclear. The germline gives CDR1 SGHRS, CDR2 YFSETQ. Deletions cut 2 bases from V and 5 bases from J, with 14 bases between. This CDR3 spans 14 amino acids. CDR3 protein: CASSFAPPNDEQYF. The CDR3 DNA reads as TGCGCCAGCAGCTTCGCCCCCCCTAACGACGAGCAGTACTTC.

This chain uses TRBV30 with TRBJ2-5; D ambiguous. Germline CDR1 is GTSNPN and CDR2 is SVGIG (reference sequence). The CDR3 spans 13 residues. Trimming took off 3 bases at V and 5 bases at J, with 13 bases between the two ends. The CDR3 nucleotides are TGTGCCTGGAGCCTTGACACTTCCGAGACCCAGTACTTC. This translates into CAWSLDTSETQYF.

The rearrangement links TRBV19 to TRBJ1-1, with 8 nucleotides matching TRBD1. The V gene end was trimmed by 10 bases and the J gene end by 1 base; junction bases not matched to a gene: 5. Germline V gene sequence: CDR1 LNHDA, CDR2 SQIVND (reference sequence). The CDR3 runs 13 residues. In DNA, the CDR3 is TGTGCCACGAGGGACAGGCCGAACACTGAAGCTTTCTTT. It yields the protein CATRDRPNTEAFF.

A few counts support this clone. This chain joins TRBV7-9 and TRBJ2-5; 15 bases align to TRBD2. Unmatched junction bases numbered 6, after V lost 5 bases and J lost 5 bases. Germline V lookup: CDR1 SEHNR, CDR2 FQNEAQ (reference sequence). The CDR3 covers 16 residues. The CDR3 region is CASSRGLAGGQETQYF. CDR3 in DNA: TGTGCCAGCAGCCGTGGACTAGCGGGGGGGCAGGAGACCCAGTACTTC.